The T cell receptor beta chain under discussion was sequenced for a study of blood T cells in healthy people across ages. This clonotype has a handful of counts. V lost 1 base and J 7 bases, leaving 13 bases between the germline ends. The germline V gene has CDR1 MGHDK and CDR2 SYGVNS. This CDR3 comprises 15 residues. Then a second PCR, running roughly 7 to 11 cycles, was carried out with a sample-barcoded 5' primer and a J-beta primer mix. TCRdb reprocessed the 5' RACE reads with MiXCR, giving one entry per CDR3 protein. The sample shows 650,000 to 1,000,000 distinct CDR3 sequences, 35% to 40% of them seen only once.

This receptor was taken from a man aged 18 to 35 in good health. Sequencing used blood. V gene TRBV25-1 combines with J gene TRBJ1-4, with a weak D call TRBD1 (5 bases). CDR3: CASSEFRIGGEKLFF. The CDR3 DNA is TGTGCCAGCAGTGAATTCCGGATTGGGGGTGAAAAACTGTTTTTT.